This TCR beta chain was captured in a study of CD8+CD57+ T cells in acquired aplastic anemia. Study-wide points: There were roughly 30 CD8+ CDR3 sequences that occurred in both patients and controls.

Germline CDR1 is LGHNT and CDR2 is FRNRAP. The CDR3 is 15 amino acids. With V trimmed by 0 bases and J by 5 bases, 7 bases remained unmatched. This clonotype was seen many times. Its target is not known. Investigators profiled TCR beta VDJ and CDR3 from genomic DNA template. TCRdb independently ran MiXCR on the reads; one entry per CDR3 protein. The sample holds roughly 150,000 distinct CDR3 sequences, under 55% seen once. Sequencing was done on patients that had shown CD8+CD57+ cell expansion by flow cytometry. Severe acquired aplastic anemia was present in every patient. The receptor's source is a human donor with aplastic anemia. The genes are TRBV12-5 and TRBJ2-7; TRBD2 aligns across 7 bases. Sequences were obtained from sorted CD4+, CD8+, or CD8+CD57+ T cells (not recorded which) from PBMCs. CDR3 sequence: CASGLVGGSRDEQYF. CDR3 DNA sequence: TGTGCTAGTGGTTTGGTAGGCGGGAGTAGAGACGAGCAGTACTTC.